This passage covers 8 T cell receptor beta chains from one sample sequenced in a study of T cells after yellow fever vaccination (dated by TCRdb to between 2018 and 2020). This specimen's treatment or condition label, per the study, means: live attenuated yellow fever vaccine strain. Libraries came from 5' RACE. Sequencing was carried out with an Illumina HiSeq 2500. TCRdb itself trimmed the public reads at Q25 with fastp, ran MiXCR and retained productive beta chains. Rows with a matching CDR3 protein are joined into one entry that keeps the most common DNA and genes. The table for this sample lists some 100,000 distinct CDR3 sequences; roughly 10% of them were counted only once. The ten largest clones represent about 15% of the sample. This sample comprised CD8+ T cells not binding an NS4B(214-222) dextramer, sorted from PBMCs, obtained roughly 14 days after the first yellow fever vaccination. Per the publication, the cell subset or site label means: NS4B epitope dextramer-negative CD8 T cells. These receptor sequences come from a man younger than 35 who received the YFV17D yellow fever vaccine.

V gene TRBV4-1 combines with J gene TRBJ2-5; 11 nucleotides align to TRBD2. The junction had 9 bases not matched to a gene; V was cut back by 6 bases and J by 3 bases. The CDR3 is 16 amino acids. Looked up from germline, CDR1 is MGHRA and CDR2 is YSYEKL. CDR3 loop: CASSKRLAGGEETQYF. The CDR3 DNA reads TGCGCCAGCAGTAAGCGTTTAGCGGGGGGGGAAGAGACCCAGTACTTC.

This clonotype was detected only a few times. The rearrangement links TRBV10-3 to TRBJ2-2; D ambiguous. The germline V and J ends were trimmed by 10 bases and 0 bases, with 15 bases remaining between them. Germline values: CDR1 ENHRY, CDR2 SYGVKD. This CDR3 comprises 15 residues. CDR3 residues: CATQEGSSNTGELFF. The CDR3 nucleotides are TGTGCCACCCAAGAAGGTTCTTCGAACACCGGGGAGCTGTTTTTT.

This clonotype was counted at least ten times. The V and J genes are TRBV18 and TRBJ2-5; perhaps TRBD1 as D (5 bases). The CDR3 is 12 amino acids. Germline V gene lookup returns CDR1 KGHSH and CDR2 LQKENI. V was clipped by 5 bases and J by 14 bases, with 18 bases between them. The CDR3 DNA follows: TGTGCCAGCTCATCGGACGTGGGTGACAGTTACTTC. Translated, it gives CASSSDVGDSYF.

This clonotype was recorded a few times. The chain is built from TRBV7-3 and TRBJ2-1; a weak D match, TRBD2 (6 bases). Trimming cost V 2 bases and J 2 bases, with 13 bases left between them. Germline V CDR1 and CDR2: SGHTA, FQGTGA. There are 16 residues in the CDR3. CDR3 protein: CASSLGSSGAYNEQFF. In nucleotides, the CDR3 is TGTGCCAGCAGCTTAGGCAGTAGCGGCGCCTACAATGAGCAGTTCTTC.

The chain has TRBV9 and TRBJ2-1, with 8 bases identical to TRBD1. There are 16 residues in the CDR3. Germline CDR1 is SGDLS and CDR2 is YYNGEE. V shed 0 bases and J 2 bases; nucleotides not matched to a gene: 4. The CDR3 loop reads CASSVGQGAPYNEQFF. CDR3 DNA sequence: TGTGCCAGCAGCGTAGGCCAGGGGGCCCCCTACAATGAGCAGTTCTTC.

The CDR3 region has the DNA TGTGCCAGCAGCCTCGGGCTAGCGGGGGGCTCTAGCACAGATACGCAGTATTTT. Its protein is CASSLGLAGGSSTDTQYF. This rearrangement joins TRBV7-6 to TRBJ2-3; TRBD2 matches 11 bases. Germline V gene data show CDR1 as SGHVS and CDR2 as FNYEAQ. CDR3 length: 18 residues. Trimming cost V 5 bases and J 0 bases; bases outside gene matches: 10.

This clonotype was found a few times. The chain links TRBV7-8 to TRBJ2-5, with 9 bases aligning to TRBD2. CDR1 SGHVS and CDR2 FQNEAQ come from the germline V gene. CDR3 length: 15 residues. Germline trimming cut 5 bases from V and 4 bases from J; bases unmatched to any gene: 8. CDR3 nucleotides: TGTGCCAGCAGCGGGTTGACTAGCGGTGCAGAGACCCAGTACTTC. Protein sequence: CASSGLTSGAETQYF.

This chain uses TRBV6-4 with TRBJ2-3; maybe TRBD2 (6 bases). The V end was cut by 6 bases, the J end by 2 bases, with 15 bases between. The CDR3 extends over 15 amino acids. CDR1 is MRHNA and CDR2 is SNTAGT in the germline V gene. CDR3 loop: CASSAQGGVTDTQYF. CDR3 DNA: TGTGCCAGCAGCGCGCAAGGAGGGGTCACAGATACGCAGTATTTT.